The 3 T cell receptor beta chains below all came from one sample that was sequenced in a study of CD8 T cells in Susac syndrome. A quantity of 0.5 to 1 ug RNA underwent reverse transcription using random hexamers. One entry per CDR3 protein, called by TCRdb with MiXCR from the immunoSEQ multiplex PCR reads. The repertoire consists of about 200,000 distinct CDR3 sequences, with roughly 92% occurring once and the leading ten covering 0.1%. Sequencing input: CD4+ T cells from PBMCs. Receptors were obtained from a human donor in good health.

Of note for this clonotype: No conserved phenylalanine or tryptophan is present at the end of the CDR3, so a read error is the likely explanation. The genes are TRBV20-1 and TRBJ2-2, with D uncertain. Germline assignment: CDR1 DFQATT and CDR2 SNEGSKA (reference sequence). V was clipped by 6 bases and J by 4 bases, with 9 bases between them. The CDR3 loop spans 12 amino acids. The CDR3 protein is CSAIRSTGELFL. The CDR3 nucleotides are TGCAGTGCAATCCGAAGCACCGGGGAGCTGTTTCTT.

The CDR3 here is CASWRSSTDTQYF. CDR3 bases: TGCGCCAGTTGGCGGAGTAGCACAGATACGCAGTATTTT. The J gene is TRBJ2-3, the V gene TRBV5-1; no clear D gene. Per germline, CDR1 SGHRS and CDR2 YFSETQ. The V gene lost 8 bases and the J gene lost 0 bases, with 10 bases spanning the gap. The length of the CDR3 is 13 residues.

The chain carries TRBV5-1 and TRBJ2-7; TRBD2 matches 9 bases. V was pared by 0 bases and J by 3 bases, with 1 base of the junction left unmatched. This CDR3 spans 14 amino acids. CDR1 and CDR2 from the germline V gene are SGHRS and YFSETQ. CDR3 bases: TGCGCCAGCAGCTTGGGACTAGCGGACTACGAGCAGTACTTC. This codes for CASSLGLADYEQYF. The full variable domain, with the rest looked up from reference TRBV5-1 and TRBJ2-7, is KAGVTQTPRYLIKTRGQQVTLSCSPISGHRSVSWYQQTPGQGLQFLFEYFSETQRNKGNFPGRFSGRQFSNSRSEMNVSTLELGDSALYLCASSLGLADYEQYFGPGTRLTVT.